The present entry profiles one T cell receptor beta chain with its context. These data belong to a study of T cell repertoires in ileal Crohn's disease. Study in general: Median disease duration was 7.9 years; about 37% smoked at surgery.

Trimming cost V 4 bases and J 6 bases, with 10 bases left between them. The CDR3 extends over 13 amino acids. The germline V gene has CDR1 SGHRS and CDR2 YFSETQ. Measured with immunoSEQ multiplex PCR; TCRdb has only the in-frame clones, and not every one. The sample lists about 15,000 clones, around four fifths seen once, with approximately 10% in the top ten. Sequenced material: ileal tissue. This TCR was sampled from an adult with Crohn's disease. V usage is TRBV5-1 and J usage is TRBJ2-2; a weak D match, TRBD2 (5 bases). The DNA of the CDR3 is TGCGCCAGCAGCACGGGATTCTCCGGGGAGCTGTTTTTT. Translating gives CASSTGFSGELFF.